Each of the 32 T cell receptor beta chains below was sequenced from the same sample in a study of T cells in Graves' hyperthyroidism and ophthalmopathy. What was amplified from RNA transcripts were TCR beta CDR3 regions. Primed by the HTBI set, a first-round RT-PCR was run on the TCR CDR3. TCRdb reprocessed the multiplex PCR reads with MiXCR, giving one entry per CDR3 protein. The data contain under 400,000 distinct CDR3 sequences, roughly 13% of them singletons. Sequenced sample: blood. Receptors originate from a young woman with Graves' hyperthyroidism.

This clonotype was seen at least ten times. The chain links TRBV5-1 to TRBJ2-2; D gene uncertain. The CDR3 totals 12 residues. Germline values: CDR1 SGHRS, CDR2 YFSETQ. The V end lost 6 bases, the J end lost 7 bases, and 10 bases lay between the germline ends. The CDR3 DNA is TGCGCCAGCAAGACGGTGGTCGGGGAGCTGTTTTTT. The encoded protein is CASKTVVGELFF.

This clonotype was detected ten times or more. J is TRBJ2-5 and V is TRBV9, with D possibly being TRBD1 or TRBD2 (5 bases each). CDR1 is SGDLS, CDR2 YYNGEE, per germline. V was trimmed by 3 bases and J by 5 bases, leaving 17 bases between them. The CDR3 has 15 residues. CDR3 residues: CASSAKGHWGETQYF. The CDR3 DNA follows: TGTGCCAGCAGCGCGAAGGGGCATTGGGGGGAGACCCAGTACTTC.

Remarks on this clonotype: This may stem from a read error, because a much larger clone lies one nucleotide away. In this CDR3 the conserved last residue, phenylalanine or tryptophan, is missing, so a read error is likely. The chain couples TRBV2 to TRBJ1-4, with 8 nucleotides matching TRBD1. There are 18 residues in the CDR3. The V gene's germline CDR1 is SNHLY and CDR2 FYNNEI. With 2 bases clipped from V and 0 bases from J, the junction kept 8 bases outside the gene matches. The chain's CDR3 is CASSERDRLLATNEKLFS. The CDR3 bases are TGTGCCAGCAGTGAACGGGACAGGCTACTGGCAACTAATGAAAAACTGTTTTCT.

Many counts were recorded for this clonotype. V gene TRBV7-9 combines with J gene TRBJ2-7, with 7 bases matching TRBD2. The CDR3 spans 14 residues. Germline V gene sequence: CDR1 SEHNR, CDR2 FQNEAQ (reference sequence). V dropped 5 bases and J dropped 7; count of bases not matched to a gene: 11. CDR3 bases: TGTGCCAGCAGCCAGGGAACTCTCGGGAGGGAGCAGTACTTC. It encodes CASSQGTLGREQYF.

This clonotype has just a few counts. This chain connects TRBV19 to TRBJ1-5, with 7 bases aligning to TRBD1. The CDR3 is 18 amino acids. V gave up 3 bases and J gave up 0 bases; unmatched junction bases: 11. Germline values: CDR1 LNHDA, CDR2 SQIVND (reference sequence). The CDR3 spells CASSIKAPGGSSNQPQHF. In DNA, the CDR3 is TGTGCCAGTAGTATTAAGGCGCCAGGGGGTTCTAGCAATCAGCCCCAGCATTTT.

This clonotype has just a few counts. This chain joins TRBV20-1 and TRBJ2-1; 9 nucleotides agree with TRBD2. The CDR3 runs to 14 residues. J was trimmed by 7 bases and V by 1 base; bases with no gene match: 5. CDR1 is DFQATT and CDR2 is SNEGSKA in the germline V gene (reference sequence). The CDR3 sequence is CSARGPSGTNEQFF. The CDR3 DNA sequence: TGCAGTGCTAGAGGCCCTAGCGGGACAAATGAGCAGTTCTTC.

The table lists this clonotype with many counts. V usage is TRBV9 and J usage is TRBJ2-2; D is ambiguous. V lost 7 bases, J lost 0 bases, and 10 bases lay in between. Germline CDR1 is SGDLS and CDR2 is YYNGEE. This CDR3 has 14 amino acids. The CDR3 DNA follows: TGTGCCAGCCGAGTAGACTCGAACACCGGGGAGCTGTTTTTT. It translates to CASRVDSNTGELFF.

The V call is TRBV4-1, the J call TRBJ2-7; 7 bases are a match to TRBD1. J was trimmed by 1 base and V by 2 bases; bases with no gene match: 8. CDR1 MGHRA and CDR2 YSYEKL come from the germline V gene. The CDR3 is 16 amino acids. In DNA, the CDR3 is TGCGCCAGCAGCCAATTGAGGGGGCAGGGGTCCTACGAGCAGTACTTC. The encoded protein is CASSQLRGQGSYEQYF.

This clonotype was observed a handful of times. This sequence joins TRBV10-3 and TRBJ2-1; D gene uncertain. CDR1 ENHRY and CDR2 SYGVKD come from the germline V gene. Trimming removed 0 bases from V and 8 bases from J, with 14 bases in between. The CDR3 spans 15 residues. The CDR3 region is CAISESATRTDEQFF. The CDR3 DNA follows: TGTGCCATCAGTGAGTCGGCGACGAGGACCGATGAGCAGTTCTTC.

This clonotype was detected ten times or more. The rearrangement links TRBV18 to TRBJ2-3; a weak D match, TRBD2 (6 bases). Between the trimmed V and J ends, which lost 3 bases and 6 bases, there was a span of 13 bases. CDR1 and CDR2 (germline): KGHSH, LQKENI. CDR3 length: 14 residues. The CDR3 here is CASSPGPAGDTQYF. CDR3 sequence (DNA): TGTGCCAGCTCACCGGGACCGGCGGGGGATACGCAGTATTTT.

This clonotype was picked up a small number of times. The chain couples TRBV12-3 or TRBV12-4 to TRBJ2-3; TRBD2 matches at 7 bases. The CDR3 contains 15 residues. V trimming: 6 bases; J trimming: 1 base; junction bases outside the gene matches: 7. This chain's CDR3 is CASRPEGRGTDTQYF. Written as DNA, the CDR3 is TGTGCCAGCAGGCCGGAGGGGAGGGGCACAGATACGCAGTATTTT.

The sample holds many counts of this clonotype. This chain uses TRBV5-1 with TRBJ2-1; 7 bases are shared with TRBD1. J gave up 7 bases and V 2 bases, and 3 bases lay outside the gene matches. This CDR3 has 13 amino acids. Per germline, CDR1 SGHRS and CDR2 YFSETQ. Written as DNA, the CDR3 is TGCGCCAGCAGCTTTCAGGGGGAAAATGAGCAGTTCTTC. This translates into CASSFQGENEQFF. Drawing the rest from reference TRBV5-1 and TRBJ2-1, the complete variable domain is KAGVTQTPRYLIKTRGQQVTLSCSPISGHRSVSWYQQTPGQGLQFLFEYFSETQRNKGNFPGRFSGRQFSNSRSEMNVSTLELGDSALYLCASSFQGENEQFFGPGTRLTVL.

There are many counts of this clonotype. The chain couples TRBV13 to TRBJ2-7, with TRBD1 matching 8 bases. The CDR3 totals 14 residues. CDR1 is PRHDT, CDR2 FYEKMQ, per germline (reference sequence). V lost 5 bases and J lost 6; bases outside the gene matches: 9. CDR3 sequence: CASSPSDRALEQYF. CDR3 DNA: TGTGCCAGCAGCCCCTCGGACAGGGCGCTCGAGCAGTACTTC.

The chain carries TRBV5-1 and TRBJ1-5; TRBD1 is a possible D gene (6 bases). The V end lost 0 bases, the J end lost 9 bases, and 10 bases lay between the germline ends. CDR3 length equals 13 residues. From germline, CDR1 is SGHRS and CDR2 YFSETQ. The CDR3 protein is CASSLDREMPQHF. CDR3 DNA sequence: TGCGCCAGCAGCTTGGACAGGGAGATGCCCCAGCATTTT.

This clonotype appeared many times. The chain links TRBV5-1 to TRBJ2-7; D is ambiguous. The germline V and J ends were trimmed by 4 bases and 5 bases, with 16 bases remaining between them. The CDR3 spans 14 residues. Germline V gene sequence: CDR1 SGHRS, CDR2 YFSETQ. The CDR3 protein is CASSPAEAYDEQYF. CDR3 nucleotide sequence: TGCGCCAGCAGCCCGGCGGAAGCCTACGACGAGCAGTACTTC. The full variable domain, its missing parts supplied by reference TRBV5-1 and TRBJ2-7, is KAGVTQTPRYLIKTRGQQVTLSCSPISGHRSVSWYQQTPGQGLQFLFEYFSETQRNKGNFPGRFSGRQFSNSRSEMNVSTLELGDSALYLCASSPAEAYDEQYFGPGTRLTVT.

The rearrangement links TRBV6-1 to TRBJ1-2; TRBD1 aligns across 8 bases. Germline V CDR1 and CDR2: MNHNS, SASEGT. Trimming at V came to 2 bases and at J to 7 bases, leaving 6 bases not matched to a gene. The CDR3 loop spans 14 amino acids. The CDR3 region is CASSETTGGRGYTF. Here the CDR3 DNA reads TGTGCCAGCAGTGAAACAACAGGGGGACGTGGCTACACCTTC.

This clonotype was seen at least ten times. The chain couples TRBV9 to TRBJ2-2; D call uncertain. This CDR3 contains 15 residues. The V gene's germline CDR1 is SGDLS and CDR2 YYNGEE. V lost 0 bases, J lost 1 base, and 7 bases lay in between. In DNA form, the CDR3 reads TGTGCCAGCAGCGTAGGCAGTCTGAACACCGGGGAGCTGTTTTTT. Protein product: CASSVGSLNTGELFF.

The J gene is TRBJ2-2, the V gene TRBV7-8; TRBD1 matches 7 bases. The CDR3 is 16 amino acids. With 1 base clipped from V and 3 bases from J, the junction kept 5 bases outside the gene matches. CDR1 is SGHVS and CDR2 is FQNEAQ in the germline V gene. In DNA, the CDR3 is TGTGCCAGCAGCTTAGTAGGGGGCCCAGACACCGGGGAGCTGTTTTTT. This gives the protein CASSLVGGPDTGELFF.

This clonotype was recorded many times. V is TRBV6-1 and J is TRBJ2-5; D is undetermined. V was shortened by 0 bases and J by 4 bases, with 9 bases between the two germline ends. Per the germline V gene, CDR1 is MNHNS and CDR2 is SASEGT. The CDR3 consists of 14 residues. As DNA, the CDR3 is TGTGCCAGCAGTGAAGCACGCCGGGCAGAGACCCAGTACTTC. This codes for CASSEARRAETQYF.

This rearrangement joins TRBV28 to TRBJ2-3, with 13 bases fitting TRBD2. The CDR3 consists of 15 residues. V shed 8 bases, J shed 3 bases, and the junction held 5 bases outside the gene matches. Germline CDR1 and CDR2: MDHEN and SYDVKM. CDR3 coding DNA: TGTGCCAGCCTTGGGGGACTAGCGGGGACAGATACGCAGTATTTT. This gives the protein CASLGGLAGTDTQYF.

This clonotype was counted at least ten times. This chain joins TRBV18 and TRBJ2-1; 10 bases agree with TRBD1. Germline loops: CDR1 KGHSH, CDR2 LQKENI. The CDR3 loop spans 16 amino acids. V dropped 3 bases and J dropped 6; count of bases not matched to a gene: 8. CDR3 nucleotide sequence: TGTGCCAGCTCACCGGCTGACAGGGGGCGCATCAATGAGCAGTTCTTC. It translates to CASSPADRGRINEQFF.

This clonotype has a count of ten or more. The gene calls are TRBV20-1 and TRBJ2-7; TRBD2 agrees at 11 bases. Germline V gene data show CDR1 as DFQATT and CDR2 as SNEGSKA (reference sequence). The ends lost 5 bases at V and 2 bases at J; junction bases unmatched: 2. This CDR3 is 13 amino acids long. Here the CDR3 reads CSALAGGTYEQYF. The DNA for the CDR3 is TGCAGTGCTCTAGCGGGAGGTACCTACGAGCAGTACTTC.

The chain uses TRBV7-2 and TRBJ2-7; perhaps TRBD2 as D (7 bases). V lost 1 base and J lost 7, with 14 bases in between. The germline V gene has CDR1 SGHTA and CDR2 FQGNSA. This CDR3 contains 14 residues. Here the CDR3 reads CASSLEGGGWEQYF. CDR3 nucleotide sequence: TGTGCCAGCAGCTTAGAGGGAGGGGGTTGGGAGCAGTACTTC.

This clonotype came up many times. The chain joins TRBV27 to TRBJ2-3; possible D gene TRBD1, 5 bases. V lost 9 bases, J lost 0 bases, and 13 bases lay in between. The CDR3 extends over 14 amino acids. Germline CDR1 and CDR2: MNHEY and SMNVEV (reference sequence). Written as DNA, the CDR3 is TGTGCCAGTCACCAGGGTTATAGCACAGATACGCAGTATTTT. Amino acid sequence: CASHQGYSTDTQYF.

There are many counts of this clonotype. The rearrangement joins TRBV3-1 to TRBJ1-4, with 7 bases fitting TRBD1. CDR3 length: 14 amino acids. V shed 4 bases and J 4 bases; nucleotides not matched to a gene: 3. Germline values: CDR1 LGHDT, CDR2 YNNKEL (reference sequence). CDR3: CASSPDRVNEKLFF. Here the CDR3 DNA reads TGTGCCAGCAGCCCTGACAGGGTTAATGAAAAACTGTTTTTT.

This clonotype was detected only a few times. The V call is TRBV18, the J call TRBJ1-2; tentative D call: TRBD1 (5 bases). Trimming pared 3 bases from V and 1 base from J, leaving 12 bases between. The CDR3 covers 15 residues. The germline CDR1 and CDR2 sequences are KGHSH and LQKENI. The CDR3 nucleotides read TGTGCCAGCTCACCCAACCGGGACGGTAACTATGGCTACACCTTC. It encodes CASSPNRDGNYGYTF.

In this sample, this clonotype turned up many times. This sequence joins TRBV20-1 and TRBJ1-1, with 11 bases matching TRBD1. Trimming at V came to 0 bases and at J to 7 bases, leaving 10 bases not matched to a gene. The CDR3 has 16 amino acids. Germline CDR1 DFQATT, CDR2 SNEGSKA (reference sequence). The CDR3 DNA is TGCAGTGCTAGAGAGTGGGGGACAGGGGGGTCCCGTGAAGCTTTCTTT. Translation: CSAREWGTGGSREAFF.

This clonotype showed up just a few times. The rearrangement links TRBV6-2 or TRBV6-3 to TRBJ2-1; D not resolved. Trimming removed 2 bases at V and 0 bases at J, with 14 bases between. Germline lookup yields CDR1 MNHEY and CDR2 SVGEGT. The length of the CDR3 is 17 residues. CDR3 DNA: TGTGCCAGCAGTTACCACGAGGTGAAGGTCTCCTACAATGAGCAGTTCTTC. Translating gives CASSYHEVKVSYNEQFF.

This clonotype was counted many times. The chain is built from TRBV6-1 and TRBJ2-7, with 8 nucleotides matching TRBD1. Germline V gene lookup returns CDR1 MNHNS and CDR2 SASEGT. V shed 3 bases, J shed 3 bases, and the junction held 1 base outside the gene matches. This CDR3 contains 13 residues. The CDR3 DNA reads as TGTGCCAGCAGTGAGACAGGGGTCTACGAGCAGTACTTC. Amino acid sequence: CASSETGVYEQYF.

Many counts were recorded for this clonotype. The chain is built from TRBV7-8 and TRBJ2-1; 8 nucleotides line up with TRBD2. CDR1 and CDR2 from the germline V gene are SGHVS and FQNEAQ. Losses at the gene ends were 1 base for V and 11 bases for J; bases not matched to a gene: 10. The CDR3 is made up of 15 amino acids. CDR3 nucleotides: TGTGCCAGCAGCTTAGTCTACGGGGGGGGGCCCAAGCAGTTCTTC. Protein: CASSLVYGGGPKQFF.

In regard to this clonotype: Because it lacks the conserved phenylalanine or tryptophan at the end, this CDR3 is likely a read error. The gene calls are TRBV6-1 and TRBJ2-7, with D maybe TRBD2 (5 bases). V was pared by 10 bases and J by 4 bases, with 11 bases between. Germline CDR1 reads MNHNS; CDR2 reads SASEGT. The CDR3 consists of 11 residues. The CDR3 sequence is CATSRGYEQYL. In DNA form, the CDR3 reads TGTGCCACTTCTCGCGGGTACGAGCAGTACCTC.

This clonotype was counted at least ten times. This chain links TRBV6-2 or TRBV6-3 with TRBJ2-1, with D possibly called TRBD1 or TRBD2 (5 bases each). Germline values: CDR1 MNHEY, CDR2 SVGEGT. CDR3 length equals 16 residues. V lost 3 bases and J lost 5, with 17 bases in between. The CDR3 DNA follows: TGTGCCAGCAGTTATGGCGTGTGGGACGCGAACAATGAGCAGTTCTTC. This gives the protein CASSYGVWDANNEQFF.